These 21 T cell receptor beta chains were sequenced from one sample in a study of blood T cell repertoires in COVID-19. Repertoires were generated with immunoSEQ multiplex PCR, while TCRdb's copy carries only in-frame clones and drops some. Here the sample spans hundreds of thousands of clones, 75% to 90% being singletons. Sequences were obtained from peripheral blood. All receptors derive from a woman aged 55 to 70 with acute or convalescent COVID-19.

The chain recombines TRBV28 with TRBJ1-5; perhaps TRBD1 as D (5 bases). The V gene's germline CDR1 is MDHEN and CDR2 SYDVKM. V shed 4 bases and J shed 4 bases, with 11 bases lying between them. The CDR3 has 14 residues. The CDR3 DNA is TGTGCCAGCAGTTCCAGGGTCCATAATCAGCCCCAGCATTTT. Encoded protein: CASSSRVHNQPQHF.

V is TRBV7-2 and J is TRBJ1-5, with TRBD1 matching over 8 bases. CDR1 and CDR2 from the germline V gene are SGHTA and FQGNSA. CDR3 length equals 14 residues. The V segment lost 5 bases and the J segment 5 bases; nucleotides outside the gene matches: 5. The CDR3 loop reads CASSQDRDDQPQHF. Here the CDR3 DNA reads TGTGCCAGCAGCCAGGACAGGGACGATCAGCCCCAGCATTTT.

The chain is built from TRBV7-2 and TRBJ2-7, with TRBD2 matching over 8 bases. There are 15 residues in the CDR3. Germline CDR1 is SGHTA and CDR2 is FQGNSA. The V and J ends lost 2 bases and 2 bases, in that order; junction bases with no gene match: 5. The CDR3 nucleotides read TGTGCCAGCAGCTTACGCGGGGGGAGTCCCTACGAGCAGTACTTC. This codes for CASSLRGGSPYEQYF.

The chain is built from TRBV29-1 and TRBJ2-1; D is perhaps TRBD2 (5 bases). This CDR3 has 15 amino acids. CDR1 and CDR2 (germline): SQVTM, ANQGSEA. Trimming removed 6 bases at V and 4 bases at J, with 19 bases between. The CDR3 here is CSVAEGSRRYNEQFF. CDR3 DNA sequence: TGCAGCGTCGCCGAGGGTAGCAGGAGATACAATGAGCAGTTCTTC.

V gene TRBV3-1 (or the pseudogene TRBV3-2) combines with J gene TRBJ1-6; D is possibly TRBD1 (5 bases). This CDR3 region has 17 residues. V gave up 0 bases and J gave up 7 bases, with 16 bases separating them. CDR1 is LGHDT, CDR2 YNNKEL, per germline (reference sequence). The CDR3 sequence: CASSQEIGRARNSPLHF. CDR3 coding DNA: TGTGCCAGCAGCCAAGAGATAGGCAGGGCACGAAATTCACCCCTCCACTTT.

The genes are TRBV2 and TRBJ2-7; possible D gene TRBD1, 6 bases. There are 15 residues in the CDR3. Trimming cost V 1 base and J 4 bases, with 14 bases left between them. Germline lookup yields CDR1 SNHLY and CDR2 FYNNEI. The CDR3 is CASSEGVQGFYEQYF. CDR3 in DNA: TGTGCCAGCAGTGAAGGGGTGCAGGGGTTTTACGAGCAGTACTTC. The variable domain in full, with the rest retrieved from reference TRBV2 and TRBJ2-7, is EPEVTQTPSHQVTQMGQEVILRCVPISNHLYFYWYRQILGQKVEFLVSFYNNEISEKSEIFDDQFSVERPDGSNFTLKIRSTKLEDSAMYFCASSEGVQGFYEQYFGPGTRLTVT.

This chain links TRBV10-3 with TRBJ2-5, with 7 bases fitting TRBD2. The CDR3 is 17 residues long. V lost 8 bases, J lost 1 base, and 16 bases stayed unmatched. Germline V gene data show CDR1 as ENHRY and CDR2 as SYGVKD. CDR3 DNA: TGTGCCATCGCCGCACCCGAGGGGAGGGTGGGCCAAGAGACCCAGTACTTC. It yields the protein CAIAAPEGRVGQETQYF.

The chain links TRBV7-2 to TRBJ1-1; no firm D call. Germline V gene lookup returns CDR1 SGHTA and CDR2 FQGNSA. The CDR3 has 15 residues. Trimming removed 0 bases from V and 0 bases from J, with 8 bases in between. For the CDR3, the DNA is TGTGCCAGCAGCTTAGCGCAGGAGGTGAACACTGAAGCTTTCTTT. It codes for CASSLAQEVNTEAFF.

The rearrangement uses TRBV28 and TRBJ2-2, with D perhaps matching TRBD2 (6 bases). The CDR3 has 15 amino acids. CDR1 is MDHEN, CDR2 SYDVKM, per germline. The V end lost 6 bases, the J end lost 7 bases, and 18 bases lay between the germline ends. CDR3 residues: CASSPLAPRGGELFF. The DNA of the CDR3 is TGTGCCAGCAGCCCTCTAGCGCCCCGGGGCGGGGAGCTGTTTTTT.

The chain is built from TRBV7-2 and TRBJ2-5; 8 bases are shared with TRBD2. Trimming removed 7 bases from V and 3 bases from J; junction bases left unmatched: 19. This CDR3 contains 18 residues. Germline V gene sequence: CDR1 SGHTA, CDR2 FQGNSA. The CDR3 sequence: CASKTAGGGQPREETQYF. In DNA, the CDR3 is TGTGCCAGCAAAACCGCGGGGGGCGGGCAACCTAGGGAAGAGACCCAGTACTTC.

This chain's CDR3 is CASSQSYEQYF. The CDR3 DNA reads as TGCGCCAGCAGCCAGTCCTACGAGCAGTACTTC. The chain couples TRBV5-1 to TRBJ2-7; D gene uncertain. CDR1 SGHRS and CDR2 YFSETQ come from the germline V gene. The CDR3 sequence is 11 residues long. Trimming removed 4 bases from V and 1 base from J, with 3 bases in between.

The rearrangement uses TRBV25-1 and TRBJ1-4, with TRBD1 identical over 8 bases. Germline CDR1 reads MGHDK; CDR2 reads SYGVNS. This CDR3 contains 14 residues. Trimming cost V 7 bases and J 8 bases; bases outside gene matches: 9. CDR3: CASIRSGGSEKLFF. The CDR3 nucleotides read TGTGCCAGCATCCGATCAGGGGGCAGCGAAAAACTGTTTTTT.

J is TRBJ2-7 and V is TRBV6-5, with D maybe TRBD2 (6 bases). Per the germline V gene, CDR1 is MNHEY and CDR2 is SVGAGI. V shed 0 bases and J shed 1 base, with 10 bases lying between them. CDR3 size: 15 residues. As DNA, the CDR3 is TGTGCCAGCAGTTACTCGGTAGCGGAATCCTACGAGCAGTACTTC. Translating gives CASSYSVAESYEQYF.

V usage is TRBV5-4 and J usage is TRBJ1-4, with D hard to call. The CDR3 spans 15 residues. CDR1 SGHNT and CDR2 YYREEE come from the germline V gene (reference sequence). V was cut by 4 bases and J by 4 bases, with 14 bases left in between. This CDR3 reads CASSPEPEGNEKLFF. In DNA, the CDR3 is TGTGCCAGCAGCCCCGAACCGGAGGGTAATGAAAAACTGTTTTTT.

CDR3 loop: CATSTTTGAIMRKLFF. As DNA, the CDR3 is TGTGCCACCAGCACTACAACAGGGGCGATAATGAGGAAACTGTTTTTT. The J gene is TRBJ1-4, the V gene TRBV15, with 7 bases matching TRBD1. With 4 bases clipped from V and 11 bases from J, the junction kept 16 bases outside the gene matches. Germline V gene data show CDR1 as LNHNV and CDR2 as YYDKDF (reference sequence). The CDR3 spans 16 residues.

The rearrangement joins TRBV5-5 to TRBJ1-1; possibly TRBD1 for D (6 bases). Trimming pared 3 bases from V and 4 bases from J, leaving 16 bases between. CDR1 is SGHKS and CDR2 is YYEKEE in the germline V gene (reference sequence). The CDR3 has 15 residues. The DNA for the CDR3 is TGTGCCAGCAGCTGGATCTGGGGGCAGGGCACTGAAGCTTTCTTT. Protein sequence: CASSWIWGQGTEAFF.

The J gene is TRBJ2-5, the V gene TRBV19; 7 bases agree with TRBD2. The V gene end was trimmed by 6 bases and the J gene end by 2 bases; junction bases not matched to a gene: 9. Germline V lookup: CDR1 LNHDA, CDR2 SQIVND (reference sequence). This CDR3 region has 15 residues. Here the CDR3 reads CASSTLLGGQETQYF. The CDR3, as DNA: TGTGCCAGTAGCACACTCCTGGGGGGGCAAGAGACCCAGTACTTC.

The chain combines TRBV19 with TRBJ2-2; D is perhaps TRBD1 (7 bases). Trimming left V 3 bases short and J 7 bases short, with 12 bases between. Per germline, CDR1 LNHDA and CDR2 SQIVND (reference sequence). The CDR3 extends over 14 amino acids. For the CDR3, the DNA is TGTGCCAGTAGTATTTGGGGGGACAGCGGGGAGCTGTTTTTT. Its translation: CASSIWGDSGELFF.

The CDR3 loop reads CASRRQGNEGYTF. The CDR3 region has the DNA TGTGCCAGCAGGAGACAGGGAAATGAGGGCTACACCTTC. The chain has TRBV28 and TRBJ1-2, with 7 bases that match TRBD1. CDR1 and CDR2 from the germline V gene are MDHEN and SYDVKM. V lost 6 bases to trimming and J lost 8 bases; unmatched junction nucleotides: 9. This CDR3 has 13 residues.

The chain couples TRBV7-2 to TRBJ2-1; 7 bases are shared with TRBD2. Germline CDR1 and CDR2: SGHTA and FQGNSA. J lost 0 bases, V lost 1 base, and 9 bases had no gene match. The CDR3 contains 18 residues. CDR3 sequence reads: CASSLVGSGYSSYNEQFF. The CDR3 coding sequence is TGTGCCAGCAGCTTAGTAGGTAGCGGGTATAGCTCCTACAATGAGCAGTTCTTC.

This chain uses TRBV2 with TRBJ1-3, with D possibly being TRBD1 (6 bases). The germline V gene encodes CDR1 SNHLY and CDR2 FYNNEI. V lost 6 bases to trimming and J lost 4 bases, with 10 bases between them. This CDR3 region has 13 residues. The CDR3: CASRGDTGNTIYF. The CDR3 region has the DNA TGTGCCAGCAGGGGGGACACAGGAAACACCATATATTTT.